This T cell receptor beta chain was documented in a study of blood T cells in healthy people across ages. The authors ran a second PCR of about 6 to 11 cycles using a sample-barcoded 5' primer and a J-beta primer mix. All cDNA molecules were each tagged by a template-switch adaptor with 12 random nucleotides. Each CDR3 protein is one row after TCRdb ran MiXCR on the 5' RACE reads. Seen here are about 830,000 distinct CDR3 sequences, about 62% observed once, and the top ten hold roughly a quarter. Overall study findings and caveats: Naive CD4+ cell counts and diversity both ran higher in long-lived than in aged donors. The unsorted PBMCs prevented any conclusive comparison of naive versus antigen-experienced cells.

Of note for this clonotype: The antigen is undetermined.

The CDR3 is 15 amino acids. Looked up from germline, CDR1 is SQVTM and CDR2 is ANQGSEA. Germline trimming cut 0 bases from V and 6 bases from J; bases unmatched to any gene: 7. The chain links TRBV29-1 to TRBJ2-1; 8 positions agree with TRBD2. The sequence came from a man under 40 in good health. The source material was blood. DNA of the CDR3: TGCAGCGTTGAAGATCGTCGGGAGGGCCGCAATGAGCAGTTCTTC. Protein product: CSVEDRREGRNEQFF.